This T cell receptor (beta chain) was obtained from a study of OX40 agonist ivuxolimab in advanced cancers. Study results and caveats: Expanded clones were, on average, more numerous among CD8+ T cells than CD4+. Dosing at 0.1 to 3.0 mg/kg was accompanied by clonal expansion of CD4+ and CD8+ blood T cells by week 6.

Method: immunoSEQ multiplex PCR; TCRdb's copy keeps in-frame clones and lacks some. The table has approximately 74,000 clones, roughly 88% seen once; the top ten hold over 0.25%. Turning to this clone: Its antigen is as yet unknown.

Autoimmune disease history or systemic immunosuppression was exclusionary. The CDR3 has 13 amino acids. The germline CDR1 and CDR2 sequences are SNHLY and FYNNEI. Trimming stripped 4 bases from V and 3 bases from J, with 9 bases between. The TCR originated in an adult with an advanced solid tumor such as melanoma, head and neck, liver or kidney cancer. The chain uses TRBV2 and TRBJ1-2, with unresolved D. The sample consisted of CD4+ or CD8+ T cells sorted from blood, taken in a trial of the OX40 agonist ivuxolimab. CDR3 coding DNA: TGTGCCAGCAGTGGTAACAGTCACTATGGCTACACCTTC. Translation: CASSGNSHYGYTF.